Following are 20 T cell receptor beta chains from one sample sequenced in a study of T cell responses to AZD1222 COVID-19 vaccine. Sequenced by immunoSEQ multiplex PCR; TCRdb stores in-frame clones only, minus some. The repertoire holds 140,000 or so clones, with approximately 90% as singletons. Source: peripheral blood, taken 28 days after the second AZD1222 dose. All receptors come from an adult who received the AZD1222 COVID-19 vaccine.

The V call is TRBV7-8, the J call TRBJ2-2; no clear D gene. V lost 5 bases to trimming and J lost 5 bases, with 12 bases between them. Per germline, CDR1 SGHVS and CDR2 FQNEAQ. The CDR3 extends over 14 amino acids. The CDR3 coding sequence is TGTGCCAGCAGCGTAGGGCAGCTAACCGGGGAGCTGTTTTTT. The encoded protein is CASSVGQLTGELFF.

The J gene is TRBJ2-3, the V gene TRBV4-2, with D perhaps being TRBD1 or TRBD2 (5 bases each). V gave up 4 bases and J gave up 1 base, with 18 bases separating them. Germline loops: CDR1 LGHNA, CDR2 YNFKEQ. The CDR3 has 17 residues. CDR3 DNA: TGTGCCAGCAGCCCCCAACGGGGCCGAGGGGGCACAGATACGCAGTATTTT. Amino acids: CASSPQRGRGGTDTQYF.

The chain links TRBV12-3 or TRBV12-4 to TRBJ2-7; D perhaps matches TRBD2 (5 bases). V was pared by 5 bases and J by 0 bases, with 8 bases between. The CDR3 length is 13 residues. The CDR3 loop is CASSAGNSYEQYF. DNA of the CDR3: TGTGCCAGCAGTGCCGGGAACTCCTACGAGCAGTACTTC.

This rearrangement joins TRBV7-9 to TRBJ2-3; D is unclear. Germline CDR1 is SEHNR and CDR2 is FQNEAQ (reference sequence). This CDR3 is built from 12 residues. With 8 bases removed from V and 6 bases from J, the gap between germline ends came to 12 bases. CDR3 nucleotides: TGTGCCAGCGGCCACCTAAGGGATACGCAGTATTTT. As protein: CASGHLRDTQYF.

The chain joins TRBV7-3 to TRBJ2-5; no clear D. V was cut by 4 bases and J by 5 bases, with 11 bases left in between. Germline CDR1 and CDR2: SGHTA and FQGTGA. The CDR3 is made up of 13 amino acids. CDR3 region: CASSSGIGETQYF. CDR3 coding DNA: TGTGCCAGCAGCTCCGGAATTGGGGAGACCCAGTACTTC.

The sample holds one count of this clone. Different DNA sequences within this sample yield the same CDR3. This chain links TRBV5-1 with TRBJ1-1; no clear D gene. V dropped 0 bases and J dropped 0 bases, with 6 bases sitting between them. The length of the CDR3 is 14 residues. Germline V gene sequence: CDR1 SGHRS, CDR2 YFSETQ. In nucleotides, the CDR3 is TGCGCCAGCAGCTTGGACAGATTGAACACTGAAGCTTTCTTT. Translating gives CASSLDRLNTEAFF.

The CDR3 reads CASSVGWGTQYF. DNA of the CDR3: TGTGCCAGCAGCGTAGGATGGGGGACCCAGTACTTC. This chain links TRBV9 with TRBJ2-5; D unclear. CDR3 length equals 12 residues. V dropped 0 bases and J dropped 7 bases, with 7 bases sitting between them. Germline V gives CDR1 SGDLS, CDR2 YYNGEE.

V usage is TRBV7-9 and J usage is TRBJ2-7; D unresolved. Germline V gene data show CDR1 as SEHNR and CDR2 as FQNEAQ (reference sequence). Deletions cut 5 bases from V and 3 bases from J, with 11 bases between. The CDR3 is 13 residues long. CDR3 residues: CASSPRELYEQYF. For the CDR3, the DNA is TGTGCCAGCAGCCCCCGAGAGCTCTACGAGCAGTACTTC.

DNA for the CDR3: TGTGCCAGCAGGTTTAGGGGTGCCACTGAAGCTTTCTTT. Encoded protein: CASRFRGATEAFF. The chain joins TRBV6-5 to TRBJ1-1; a weak D match, TRBD1 (5 bases). V lost 6 bases and J 4 bases, leaving 12 bases between the germline ends. The CDR3 loop spans 13 amino acids. Germline V gene data show CDR1 as MNHEY and CDR2 as SVGAGI.

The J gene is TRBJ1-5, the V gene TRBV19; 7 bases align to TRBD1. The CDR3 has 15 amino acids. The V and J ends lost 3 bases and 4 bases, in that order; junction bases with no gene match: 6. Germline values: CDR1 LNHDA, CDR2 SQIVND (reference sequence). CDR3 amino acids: CASSITDRENQPQHF. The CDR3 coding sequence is TGTGCCAGTAGTATCACCGACAGGGAAAATCAGCCCCAGCATTTT.

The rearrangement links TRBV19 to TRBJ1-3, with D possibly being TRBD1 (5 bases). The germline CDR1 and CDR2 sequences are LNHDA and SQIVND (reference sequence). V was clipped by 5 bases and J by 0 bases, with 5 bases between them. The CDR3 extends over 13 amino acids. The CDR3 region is CASSQGSGNTIYF. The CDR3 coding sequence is TGTGCCAGTAGTCAGGGCTCTGGAAACACCATATATTTT.

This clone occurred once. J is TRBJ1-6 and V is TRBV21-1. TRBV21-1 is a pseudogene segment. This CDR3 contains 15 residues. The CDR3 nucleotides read TGTGCCAGCACCCTCCCCTCGGACTCGAATTCACCCCTCCACTTT. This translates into CASTLPSDSNSPLHF.

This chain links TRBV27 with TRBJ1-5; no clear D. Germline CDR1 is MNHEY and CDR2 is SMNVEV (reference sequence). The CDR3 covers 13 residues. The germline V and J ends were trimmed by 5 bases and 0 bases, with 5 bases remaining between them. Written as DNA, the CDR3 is TGTGCCAGCAGTCCGAATAGCAATCAGCCCCAGCATTTT. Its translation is CASSPNSNQPQHF.

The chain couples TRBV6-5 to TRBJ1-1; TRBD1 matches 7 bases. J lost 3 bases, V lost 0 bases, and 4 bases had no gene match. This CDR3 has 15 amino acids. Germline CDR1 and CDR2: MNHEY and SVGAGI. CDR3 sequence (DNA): TGTGCCAGCAGTTACTCGGAGGGGGCGGACACTGAAGCTTTCTTT. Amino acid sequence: CASSYSEGADTEAFF.

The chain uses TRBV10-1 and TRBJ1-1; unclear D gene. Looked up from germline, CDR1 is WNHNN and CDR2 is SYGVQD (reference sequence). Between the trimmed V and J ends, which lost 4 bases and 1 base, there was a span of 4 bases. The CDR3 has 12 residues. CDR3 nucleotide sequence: TGCGCCAGCAGTGTAGAGAACACTGAAGCTTTCTTT. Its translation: CASSVENTEAFF.

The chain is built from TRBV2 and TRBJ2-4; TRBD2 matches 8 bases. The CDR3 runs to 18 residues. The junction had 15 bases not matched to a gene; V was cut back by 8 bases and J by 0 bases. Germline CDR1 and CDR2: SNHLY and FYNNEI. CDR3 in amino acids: CASRRRTTSGTAKNIQYF. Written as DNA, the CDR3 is TGTGCCAGCCGGCGCAGGACTACTAGCGGTACAGCCAAAAACATTCAGTACTTC.

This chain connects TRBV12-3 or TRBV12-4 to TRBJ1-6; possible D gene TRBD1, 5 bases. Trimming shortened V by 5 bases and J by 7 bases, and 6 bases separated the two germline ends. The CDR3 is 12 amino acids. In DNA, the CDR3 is TGTGCCAGCAGTGCAGGGAATTCACCCCTCCACTTT. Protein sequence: CASSAGNSPLHF.

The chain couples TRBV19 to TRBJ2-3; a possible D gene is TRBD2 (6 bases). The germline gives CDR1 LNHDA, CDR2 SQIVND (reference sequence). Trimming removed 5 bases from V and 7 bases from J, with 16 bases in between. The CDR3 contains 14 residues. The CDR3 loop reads CASSATSRLHTQYF. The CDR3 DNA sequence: TGTGCCAGTAGTGCCACTAGCAGATTGCATACGCAGTATTTT.

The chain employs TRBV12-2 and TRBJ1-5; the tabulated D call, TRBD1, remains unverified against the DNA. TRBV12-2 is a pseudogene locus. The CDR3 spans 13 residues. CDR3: CASRQDRYQPQHF. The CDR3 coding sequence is TGTGCAAGTCGCCAAGACAGATATCAGCCCCAGCATTTT.

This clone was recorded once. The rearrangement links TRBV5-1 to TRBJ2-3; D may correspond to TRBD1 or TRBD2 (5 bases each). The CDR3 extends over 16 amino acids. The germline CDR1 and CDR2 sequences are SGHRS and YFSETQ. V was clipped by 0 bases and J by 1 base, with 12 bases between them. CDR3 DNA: TGCGCCAGCAGCTTGGGAGGGGTCGCGGGCACAGATACGCAGTATTTT. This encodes CASSLGGVAGTDTQYF. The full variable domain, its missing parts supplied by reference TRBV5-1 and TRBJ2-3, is KAGVTQTPRYLIKTRGQQVTLSCSPISGHRSVSWYQQTPGQGLQFLFEYFSETQRNKGNFPGRFSGRQFSNSRSEMNVSTLELGDSALYLCASSLGGVAGTDTQYFGPGTRLTVL.